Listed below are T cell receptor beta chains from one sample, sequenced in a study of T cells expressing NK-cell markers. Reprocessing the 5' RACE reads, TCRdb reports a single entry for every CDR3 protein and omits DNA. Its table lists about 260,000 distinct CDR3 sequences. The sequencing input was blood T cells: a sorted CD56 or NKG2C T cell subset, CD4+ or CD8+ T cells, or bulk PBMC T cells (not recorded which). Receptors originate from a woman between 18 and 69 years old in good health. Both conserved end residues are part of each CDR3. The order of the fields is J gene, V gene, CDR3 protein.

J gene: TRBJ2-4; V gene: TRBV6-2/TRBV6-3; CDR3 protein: CASRRTSGSDIQYF
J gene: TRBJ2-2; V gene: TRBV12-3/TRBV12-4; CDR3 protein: CASSFHRGTGELFF
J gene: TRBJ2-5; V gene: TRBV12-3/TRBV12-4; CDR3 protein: CASSFRSAAQETQYF
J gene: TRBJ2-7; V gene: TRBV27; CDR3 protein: CASRRQPSYEQYF
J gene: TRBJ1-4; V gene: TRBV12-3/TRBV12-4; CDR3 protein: CASSLRGRGEKLFF
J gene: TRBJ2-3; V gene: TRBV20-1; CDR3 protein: CSARSWGSFTDTQYF
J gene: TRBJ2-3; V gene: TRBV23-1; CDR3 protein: CASSQPPRGDTQYF
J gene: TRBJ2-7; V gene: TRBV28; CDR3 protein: CASSAPVGGGVDEQYF
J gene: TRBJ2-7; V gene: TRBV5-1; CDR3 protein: CASSRKPQGAEQYF
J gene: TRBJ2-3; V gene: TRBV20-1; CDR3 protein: CSVRQVAGGTQYF
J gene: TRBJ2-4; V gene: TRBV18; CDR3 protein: CASSPPRQLAKNIQYF
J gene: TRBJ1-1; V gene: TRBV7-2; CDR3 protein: CASSLARRWNTEAFF
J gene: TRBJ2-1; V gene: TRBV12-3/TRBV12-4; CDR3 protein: CASTPSHGLENNEQFF
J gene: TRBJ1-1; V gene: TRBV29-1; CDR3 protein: CSSRGGKGNTEAFF
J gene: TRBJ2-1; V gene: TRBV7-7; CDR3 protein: CASRPSGSSYNEQFF
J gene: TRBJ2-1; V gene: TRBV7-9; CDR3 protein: CASSPPRQNSYNEQFF
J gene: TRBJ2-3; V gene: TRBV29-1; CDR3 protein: CSVKFTDTQYF
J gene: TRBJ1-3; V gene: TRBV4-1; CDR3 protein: CASSQDGGQPLDSGNTIYF
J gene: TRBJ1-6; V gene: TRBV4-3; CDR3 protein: CASSQEVTGYSPLHF
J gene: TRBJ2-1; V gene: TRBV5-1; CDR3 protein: CASSERGPGGIVGEQFF
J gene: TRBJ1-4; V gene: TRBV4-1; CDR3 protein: CASSHRWGKTNEKLFF
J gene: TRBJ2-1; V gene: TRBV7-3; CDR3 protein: CASSLIPGSSYNEQFF
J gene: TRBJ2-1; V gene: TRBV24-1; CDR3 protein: CATSDPGTGNNEQFF
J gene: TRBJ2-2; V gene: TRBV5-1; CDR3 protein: CASSPDREVGELFF
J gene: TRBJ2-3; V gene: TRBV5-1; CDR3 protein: CASSLARITDTQYF
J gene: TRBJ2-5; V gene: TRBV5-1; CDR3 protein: CASTSTSGRRDGETQYF
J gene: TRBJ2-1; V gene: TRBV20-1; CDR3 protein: CSASRVGEQFF
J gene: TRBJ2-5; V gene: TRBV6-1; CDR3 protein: CASSRGGLAGGQGTQYF
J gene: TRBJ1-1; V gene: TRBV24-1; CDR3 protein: CATSGKGGNTEAFF
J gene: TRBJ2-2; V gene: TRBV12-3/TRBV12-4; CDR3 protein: CASRPNTGELFF
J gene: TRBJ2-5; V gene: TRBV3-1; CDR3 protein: CASRLAGVQETQYF
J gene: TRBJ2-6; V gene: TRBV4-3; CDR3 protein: CASSQLGQGGSGANVLTF
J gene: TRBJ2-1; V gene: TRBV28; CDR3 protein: CASSFISSGNNEQFF